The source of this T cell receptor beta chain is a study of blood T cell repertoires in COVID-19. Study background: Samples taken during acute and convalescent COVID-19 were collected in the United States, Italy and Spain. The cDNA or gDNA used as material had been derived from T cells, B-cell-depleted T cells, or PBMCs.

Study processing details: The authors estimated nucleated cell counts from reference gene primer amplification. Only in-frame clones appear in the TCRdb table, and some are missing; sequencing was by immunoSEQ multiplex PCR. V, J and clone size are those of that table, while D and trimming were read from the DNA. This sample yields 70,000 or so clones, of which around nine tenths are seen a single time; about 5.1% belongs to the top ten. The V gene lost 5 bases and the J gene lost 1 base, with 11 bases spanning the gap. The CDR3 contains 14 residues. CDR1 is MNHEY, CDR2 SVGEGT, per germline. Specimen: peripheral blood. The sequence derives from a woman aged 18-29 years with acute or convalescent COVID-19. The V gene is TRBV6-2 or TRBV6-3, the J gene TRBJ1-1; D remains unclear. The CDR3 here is CASSTSTGNTEAFF. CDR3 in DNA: TGTGCCAGCAGTACATCGACGGGGAACACTGAAGCTTTCTTT.